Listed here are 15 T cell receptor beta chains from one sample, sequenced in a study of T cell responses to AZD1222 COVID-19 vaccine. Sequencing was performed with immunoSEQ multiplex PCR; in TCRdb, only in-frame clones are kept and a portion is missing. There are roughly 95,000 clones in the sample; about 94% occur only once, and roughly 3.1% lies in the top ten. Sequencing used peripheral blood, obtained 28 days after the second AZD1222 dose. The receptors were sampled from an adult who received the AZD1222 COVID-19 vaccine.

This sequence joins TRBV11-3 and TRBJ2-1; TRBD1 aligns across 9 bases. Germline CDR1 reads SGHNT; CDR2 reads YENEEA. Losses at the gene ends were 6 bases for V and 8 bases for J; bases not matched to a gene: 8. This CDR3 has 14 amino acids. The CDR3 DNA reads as TGTGCCAGCAGGAACAGGGGGCTTCCTCATGAGCAGTTCTTC. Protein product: CASRNRGLPHEQFF. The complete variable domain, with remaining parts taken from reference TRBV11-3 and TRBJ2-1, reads EAGVVQSPRYKIIEKKQPVAFWCNPISGHNTLYWYLQNLGQGPELLIRYENEEAVDDSQLPKDRFSAERLKGVDSTLKIQPAELGDSAVYLCASRNRGLPHEQFFGPGTRLTVL.

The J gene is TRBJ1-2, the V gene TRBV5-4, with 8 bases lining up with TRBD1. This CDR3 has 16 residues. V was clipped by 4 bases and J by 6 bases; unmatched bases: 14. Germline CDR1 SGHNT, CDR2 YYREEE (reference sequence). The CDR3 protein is CASSGIRGRITDGYTF. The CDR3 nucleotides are TGTGCCAGCAGCGGAATCAGGGGGCGCATTACTGATGGCTACACCTTC.

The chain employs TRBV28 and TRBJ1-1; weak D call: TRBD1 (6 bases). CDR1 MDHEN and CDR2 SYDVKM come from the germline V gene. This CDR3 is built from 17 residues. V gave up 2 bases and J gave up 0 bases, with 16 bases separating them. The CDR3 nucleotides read TGTGCCAGCAGTTTAATCCGGGGGCGGAGGGTGAACACTGAAGCTTTCTTT. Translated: CASSLIRGRRVNTEAFF.

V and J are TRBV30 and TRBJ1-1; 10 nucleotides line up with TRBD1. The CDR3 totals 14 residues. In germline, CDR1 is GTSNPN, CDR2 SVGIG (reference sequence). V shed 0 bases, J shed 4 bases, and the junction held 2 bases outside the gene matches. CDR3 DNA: TGTGCCTGGAGTGTTGGGACAGGGGCCACTGAAGCTTTCTTT. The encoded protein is CAWSVGTGATEAFF.

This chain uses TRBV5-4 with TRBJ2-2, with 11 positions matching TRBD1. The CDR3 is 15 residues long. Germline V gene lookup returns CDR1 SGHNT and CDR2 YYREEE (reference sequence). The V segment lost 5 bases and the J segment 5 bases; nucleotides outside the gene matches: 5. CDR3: CASSPGQGGTGELFF. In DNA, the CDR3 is TGTGCCAGCAGTCCGGGACAGGGGGGAACCGGGGAGCTGTTTTTT.

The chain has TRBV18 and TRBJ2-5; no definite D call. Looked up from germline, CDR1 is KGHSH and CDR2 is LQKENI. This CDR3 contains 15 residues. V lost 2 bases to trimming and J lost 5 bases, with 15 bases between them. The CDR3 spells CASSPVVGPPETQYF. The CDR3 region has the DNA TGTGCCAGCTCACCAGTTGTGGGCCCTCCTGAGACCCAGTACTTC.

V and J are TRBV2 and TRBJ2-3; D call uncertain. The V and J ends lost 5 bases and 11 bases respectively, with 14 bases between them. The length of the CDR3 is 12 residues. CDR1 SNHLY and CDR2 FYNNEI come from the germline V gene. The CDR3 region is CASSIGPSRQYF. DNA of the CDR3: TGTGCCAGCAGTATAGGCCCTTCTCGGCAGTATTTT.

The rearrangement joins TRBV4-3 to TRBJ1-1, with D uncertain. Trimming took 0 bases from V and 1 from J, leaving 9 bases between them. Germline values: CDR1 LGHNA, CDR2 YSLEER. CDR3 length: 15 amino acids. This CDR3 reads CASSQDWAANTEAFF. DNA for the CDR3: TGCGCCAGCAGCCAAGATTGGGCCGCGAACACTGAAGCTTTCTTT.

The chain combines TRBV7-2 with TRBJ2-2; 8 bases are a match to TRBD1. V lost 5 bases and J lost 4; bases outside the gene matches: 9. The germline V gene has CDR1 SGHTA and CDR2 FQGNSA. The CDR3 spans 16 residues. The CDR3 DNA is TGTGCCAGCAGCCCAACAGGGGGTCGGCGCACCGGGGAGCTGTTTTTT. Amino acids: CASSPTGGRRTGELFF.

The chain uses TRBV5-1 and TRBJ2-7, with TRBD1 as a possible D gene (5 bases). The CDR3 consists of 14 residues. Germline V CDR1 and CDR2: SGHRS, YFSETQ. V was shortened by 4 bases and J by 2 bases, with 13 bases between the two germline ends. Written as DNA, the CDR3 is TGCGCCAGCAGCCCGCGCGACAGAACCTACGAGCAGTACTTC. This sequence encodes CASSPRDRTYEQYF.

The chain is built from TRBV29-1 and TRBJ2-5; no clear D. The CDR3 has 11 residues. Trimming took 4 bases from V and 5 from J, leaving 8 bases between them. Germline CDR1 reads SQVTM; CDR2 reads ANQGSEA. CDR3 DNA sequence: TGCAGCGTTGCTTCAACGGAGACCCAGTACTTC. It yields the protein CSVASTETQYF.

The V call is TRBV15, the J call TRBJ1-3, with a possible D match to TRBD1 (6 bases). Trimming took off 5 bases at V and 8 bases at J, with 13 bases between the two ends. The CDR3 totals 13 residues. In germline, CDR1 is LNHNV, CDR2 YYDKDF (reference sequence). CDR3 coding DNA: TGTGCCACCAGCGGAACAGGGAAGGACACCATATATTTT. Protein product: CATSGTGKDTIYF.

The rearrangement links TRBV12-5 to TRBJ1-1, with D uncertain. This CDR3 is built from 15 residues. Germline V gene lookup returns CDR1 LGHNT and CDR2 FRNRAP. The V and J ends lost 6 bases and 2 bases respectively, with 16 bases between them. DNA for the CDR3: TGTGCTAGTGGGCCAGGAGGGCTGTTAAACACTGAAGCTTTCTTT. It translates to CASGPGGLLNTEAFF.

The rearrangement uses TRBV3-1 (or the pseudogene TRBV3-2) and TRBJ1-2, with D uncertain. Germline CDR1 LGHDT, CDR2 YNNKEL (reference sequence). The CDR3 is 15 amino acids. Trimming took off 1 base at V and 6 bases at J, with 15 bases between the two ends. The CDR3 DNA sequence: TGTGCCAGCAGCCAAGGGTTGCTTGGGTTTAATGGCTACACCTTC. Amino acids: CASSQGLLGFNGYTF.

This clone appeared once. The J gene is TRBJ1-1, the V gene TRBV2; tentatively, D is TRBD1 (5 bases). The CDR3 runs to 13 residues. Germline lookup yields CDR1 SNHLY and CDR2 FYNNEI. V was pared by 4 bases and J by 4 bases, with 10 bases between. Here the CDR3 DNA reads TGTGCCAGCAGTGGGGGCCGTAGCACTGAAGCTTTCTTT. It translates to CASSGGRSTEAFF.